The next 13 T cell receptor beta chains were all read from a single sample in a study of shared clonotypes between healthy human individuals (dated by TCRdb to about 2020). Libraries were prepared through the immunoSEQ multiplex PCR assay. This immuneACCESS table, as held by TCRdb, lists in-frame sequences with V and J called but not all clones. Of the missing ones, under half trace to an unresolved V gene in checked studies; the others have no known cause. The sample data list 850,000 to 1,100,000 clones, and 70% to 80% of these were observed just once. The top ten hold 0.89% of the sample. What was sequenced was memory CD4+ T cells from PBMCs. The label giving this sample's cell subset or site can be read as: CD45RA-negative fraction. These receptors were collected from a man in his late teens or twenties in good health. Some clones in this sample may be carry-over from other donors' samples.

This chain connects TRBV7-9 to TRBJ2-7; 7 positions agree with TRBD2. The CDR3 has 15 amino acids. Germline V lookup: CDR1 SEHNR, CDR2 FQNEAQ (reference sequence). V lost 3 bases to trimming and J lost 2 bases; unmatched junction nucleotides: 7. CDR3 DNA sequence: TGTGCCAGCAGCTTGGGCGGGAGCTCTACCTACGAGCAGTACTTC. It is translated as CASSLGGSSTYEQYF.

The V call is TRBV28, the J call TRBJ2-2; tentatively, D is TRBD2 (5 bases). The CDR3 is 17 amino acids. V was clipped by 6 bases and J by 5 bases, with 22 bases between them. The V gene's germline CDR1 is MDHEN and CDR2 SYDVKM. The CDR3 nucleotides are TGTGCCAGCAGCTCGGAAACCGGACTTCTATGGACCGGGGAGCTGTTTTTT. Amino acids: CASSSETGLLWTGELFF.

V usage is TRBV4-1 and J usage is TRBJ2-7, with D tentatively TRBD1 or TRBD2 (6 bases each). Germline V gene sequence: CDR1 MGHRA, CDR2 YSYEKL. V lost 1 base and J lost 5, with 9 bases in between. The CDR3 sequence is 13 residues long. The DNA for the CDR3 is TGCGCCAGCAGCCAAGCGGGGGCCCACGAGCAGTACTTC. Translation gives CASSQAGAHEQYF.

The chain links TRBV28 to TRBJ2-6; D is unresolved. The CDR3 extends over 18 amino acids. The germline CDR1 and CDR2 sequences are MDHEN and SYDVKM. Deletions cut 2 bases from V and 2 bases from J, with 16 bases between. For the CDR3, the DNA is TGTGCCAGCAGTTTACCACCTGGATGGGGAACTGGGGCCAACGTCCTGACTTTC. Translating gives CASSLPPGWGTGANVLTF.

This clone appeared once. The V and J genes are TRBV5-1 and TRBJ2-5, with 7 positions matching TRBD1. Germline V gene lookup returns CDR1 SGHRS and CDR2 YFSETQ. V shed 4 bases and J 4 bases; nucleotides not matched to a gene: 7. This CDR3 has 14 amino acids. The CDR3 bases are TGCGCCAGCAGCCCTAAAGACAGGGTAGAGACCCAGTACTTC. Encoded protein: CASSPKDRVETQYF.

For the CDR3, the DNA is TGTGCCACCAGCAGAGGCCCGGACCCTGCAGACTATGGCTACACCTTC. This gives the protein CATSRGPDPADYGYTF. This sequence joins TRBV15 and TRBJ1-2; D ambiguous. This CDR3 contains 16 residues. Trimming cost V 1 base and J 3 bases, with 15 bases left between them. Germline-derived CDR1 and CDR2 are LNHNV and YYDKDF (reference sequence).

This chain connects TRBV30 to TRBJ1-3, with D hard to call. This CDR3 is 15 amino acids long. V was shortened by 4 bases and J by 0 bases, with 13 bases between the two germline ends. CDR1 is GTSNPN and CDR2 is SVGIG in the germline V gene (reference sequence). CDR3 bases: TGTGCCTGGATTCGCACGAGTAACTCTGGAAACACCATATATTTT. This sequence encodes CAWIRTSNSGNTIYF.

The sample holds one count of this clone. The chain recombines TRBV7-3 with TRBJ1-2, with TRBD1 matching 10 bases. The germline gives CDR1 SGHTA, CDR2 FQGTGA. This CDR3 spans 15 amino acids. V shed 5 bases and J 5 bases; nucleotides not matched to a gene: 8. The CDR3 loop reads CASSPDRGRGYGYTF. The CDR3 coding sequence is TGTGCCAGCAGCCCAGACAGGGGGCGCGGGTATGGCTACACCTTC.

This clone was picked up a small number of times. The rearrangement links TRBV7-2 to TRBJ2-7; D unresolved. From germline, CDR1 is SGHTA and CDR2 FQGNSA. CDR3 size: 13 residues. Trimming removed 5 bases at V and 6 bases at J, with 14 bases between. CDR3 sequence: CASSPRRKGEQYF. CDR3 sequence (DNA): TGTGCCAGCAGCCCCCGCCGGAAGGGCGAGCAGTACTTC.

V usage is TRBV19 and J usage is TRBJ1-1; 7 positions match TRBD1. Germline V gene sequence: CDR1 LNHDA, CDR2 SQIVND (reference sequence). V gave up 6 bases and J gave up 0 bases; unmatched junction bases: 7. This CDR3 region has 15 residues. CDR3: CASRIRGQMNTEAFF. The CDR3 DNA follows: TGTGCCAGTAGAATCCGGGGACAGATGAACACTGAAGCTTTCTTT.

The chain employs TRBV6-1 and TRBJ2-7; D possibly uses TRBD1 or TRBD2 (6 bases each). Germline V gene sequence: CDR1 MNHNS, CDR2 SASEGT. The ends were cut back, 3 bases at V and 6 bases at J, with 12 bases in the middle. This CDR3 region has 13 residues. The CDR3 nucleotides are TGTGCCAGCAGTGATCTGGGGGGCTCCGAGCAGTACTTC. This codes for CASSDLGGSEQYF.

The gene calls are TRBV10-3 and TRBJ2-3, with no clear D. Germline lookup yields CDR1 ENHRY and CDR2 SYGVKD. V was cut by 3 bases and J by 2 bases, with 12 bases left in between. This CDR3 is built from 15 residues. CDR3 protein: CAISDSRYLTDTQYF. For the CDR3, the DNA is TGTGCCATCAGTGATTCCCGATACCTCACAGATACGCAGTATTTT.

This clone showed up just once. The CDR3 is CASRPTSASDTQYF. DNA of the CDR3: TGTGCCAGCAGGCCTACTAGCGCCTCAGATACGCAGTATTTT. The chain combines TRBV7-3 with TRBJ2-3; 7 positions match TRBD2. Germline values: CDR1 SGHTA, CDR2 FQGTGA. This CDR3 is 14 amino acids long. After removal of 6 bases from V and 4 bases from J, the junction contained 7 bases not matched to a gene.